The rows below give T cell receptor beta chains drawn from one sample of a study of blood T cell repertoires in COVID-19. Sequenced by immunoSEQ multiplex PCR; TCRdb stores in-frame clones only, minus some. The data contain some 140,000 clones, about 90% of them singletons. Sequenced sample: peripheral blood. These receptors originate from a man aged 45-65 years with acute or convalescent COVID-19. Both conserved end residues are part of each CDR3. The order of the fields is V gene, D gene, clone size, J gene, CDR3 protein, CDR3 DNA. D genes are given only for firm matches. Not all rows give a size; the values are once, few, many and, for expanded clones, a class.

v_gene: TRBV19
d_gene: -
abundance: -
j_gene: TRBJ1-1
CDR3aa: CASRPGTNIPEAFF
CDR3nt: TGTGCCAGTAGGCCCGGGACAAACATCCCTGAAGCTTTCTTT

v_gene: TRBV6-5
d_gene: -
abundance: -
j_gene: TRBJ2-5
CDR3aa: CASSLGLDPGTQYF
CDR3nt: TGTGCCAGCAGCCTGGGACTCGACCCCGGGACCCAGTACTTC

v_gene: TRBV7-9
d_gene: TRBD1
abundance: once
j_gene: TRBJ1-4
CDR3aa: CASSLPHGTGGATNEKLFF
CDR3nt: TGTGCCAGCAGCTTACCACACGGGACAGGGGGCGCGACTAATGAAAAACTGTTTTTT

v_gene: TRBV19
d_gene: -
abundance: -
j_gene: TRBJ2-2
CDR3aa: CASSPSGGGITGELFF
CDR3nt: TGTGCCAGTAGCCCGTCGGGGGGCGGGATCACCGGGGAGCTGTTTTTT

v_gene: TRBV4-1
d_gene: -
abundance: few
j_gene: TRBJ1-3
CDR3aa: CASSPDTSGNTIYF
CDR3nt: TGCGCCAGCAGCCCGGACACCTCTGGAAACACCATATATTTT

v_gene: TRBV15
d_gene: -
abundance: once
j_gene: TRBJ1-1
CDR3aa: CATSRDPGVRTEAFF
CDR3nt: TGTGCCACCAGCAGAGATCCCGGGGTTCGCACTGAAGCTTTCTTT

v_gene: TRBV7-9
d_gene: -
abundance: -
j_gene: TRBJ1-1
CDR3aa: CASSLEGETEAFF
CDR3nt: TGTGCCAGCAGCCTAGAGGGGGAAACTGAAGCTTTCTTT

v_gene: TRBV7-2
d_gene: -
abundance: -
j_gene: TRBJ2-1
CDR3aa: CASSRGTGSFNEQFF
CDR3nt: TGTGCCAGCAGCCGCGGGACTGGATCCTTTAATGAGCAGTTCTTC

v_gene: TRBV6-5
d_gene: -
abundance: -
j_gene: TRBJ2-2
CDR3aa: CASSLGGANTGELFF
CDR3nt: TGTGCCAGCAGTCTTGGGGGCGCGAACACCGGGGAGCTGTTTTTT

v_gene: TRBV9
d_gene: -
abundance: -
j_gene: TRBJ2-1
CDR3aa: CASSVDGAGYNEQFF
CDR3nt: TGTGCCAGCAGCGTAGATGGCGCGGGCTACAATGAGCAGTTCTTC

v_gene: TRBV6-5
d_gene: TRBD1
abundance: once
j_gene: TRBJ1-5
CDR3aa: CASSGQKISNQPQHF
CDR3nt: TGTGCCAGTTCGGGACAGAAGATTAGCAATCAGCCCCAGCATTTT

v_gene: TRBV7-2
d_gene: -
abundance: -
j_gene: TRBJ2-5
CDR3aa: CASSFGAGNQETQYF
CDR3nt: TGTGCCAGCAGCTTCGGGGCGGGAAACCAAGAGACCCAGTACTTC

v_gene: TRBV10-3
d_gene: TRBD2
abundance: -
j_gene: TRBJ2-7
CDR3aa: CAIRMKRETDEQYF
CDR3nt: TGTGCCATCAGGATGAAGCGGGAGACCGACGAGCAGTACTTC

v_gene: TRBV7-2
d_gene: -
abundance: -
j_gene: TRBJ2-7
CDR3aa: CASSLALTAYEQYF
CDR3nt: TGTGCCAGCAGCTTAGCGCTGACAGCCTACGAGCAGTACTTC

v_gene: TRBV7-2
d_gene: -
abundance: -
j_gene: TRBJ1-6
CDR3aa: CASSLQVTNSPLHF
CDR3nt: TGTGCCAGCAGCTTACAGGTGACCAATTCACCCCTCCACTTT

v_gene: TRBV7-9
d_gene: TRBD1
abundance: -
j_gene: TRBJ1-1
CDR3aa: CASSLAGTGSIAEAFF
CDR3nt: TGTGCCAGCAGCTTAGCGGGGACAGGGTCAATCGCTGAAGCTTTCTTT

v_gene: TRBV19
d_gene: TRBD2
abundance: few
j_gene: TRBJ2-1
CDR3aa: CASMRVAGVNEQFF
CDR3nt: TGTGCCAGTATGCGTGTAGCGGGAGTGAATGAGCAGTTCTTC